The sequence of this TCR beta chain was determined in a study of regulatory T cells in long-lasting Graves disease. Overall study: New Graves' disease cases had less than 3 months of antithyroid drugs.

Building of the TCR beta libraries involved iRepertoire HTBI primers and Arm-PCR of CDR3 regions. TCRdb redid the calling of the multiplex PCR reads with MiXCR, one entry per CDR3 protein. The sample yields about 380,000 distinct CDR3 sequences, 15% to 17% seen once. Described time point: newly diagnosed GD, antithyroid drugs for less than 3 months. After RNA was extracted from PBMCs, the TCR library was made from it. There are 15 residues in the CDR3. The ends lost 5 bases at V and 7 bases at J; junction bases unmatched: 10. Germline CDR1 SNHLY, CDR2 FYNNEI. Study-wide results and caveats: New patients shared roughly 960 public clonotypes, and persistent patients shared more, with 2,741. TRBV28, TRBJ1-2 and TRBJ2-5 were segments that persistent disease favored.

This clonotype came up many times. Antigen specificity is unknown. The sample consisted of peripheral blood mononuclear cells (PBMCs), taken at new diagnosis, from a patient treated with antithyroid drugs. The chain combines TRBV2 with TRBJ2-1; 8 nucleotides line up with TRBD2. This TCR derives from a female donor with Graves disease. CDR3 loop: CASSPLAGLKNEQFF. The CDR3 DNA follows: TGTGCCAGCAGTCCGCTAGCGGGTTTAAAGAATGAGCAGTTCTTC.